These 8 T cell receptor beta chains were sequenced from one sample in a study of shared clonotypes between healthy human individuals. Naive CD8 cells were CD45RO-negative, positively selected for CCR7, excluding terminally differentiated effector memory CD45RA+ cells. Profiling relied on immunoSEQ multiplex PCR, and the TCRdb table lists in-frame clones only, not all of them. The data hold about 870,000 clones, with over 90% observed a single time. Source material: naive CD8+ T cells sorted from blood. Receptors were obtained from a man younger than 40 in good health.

CDR3 sequence: CASSVGTTYEQYF. The CDR3 DNA reads as TGTGCCAGCAGCGTAGGGACGACCTACGAGCAGTACTTC. The J gene is TRBJ2-7, the V gene TRBV11-2, with D possibly called TRBD1 or TRBD2 (5 bases each). CDR1 and CDR2 from the germline V gene are SGHAT and FQNNGV. This CDR3 has 13 amino acids. V lost 5 bases, J lost 2 bases, and 10 bases lay in between.

This chain's CDR3 is CASSSGGGGAEAFF. The CDR3 coding sequence is TGTGCCAGCAGCTCAGGGGGTGGAGGTGCTGAAGCTTTCTTT. V usage is TRBV11-2 and J usage is TRBJ1-1; 7 nucleotides agree with TRBD1. The CDR3 has 14 residues. CDR1 and CDR2 (germline): SGHAT, FQNNGV. The ends lost 4 bases at V and 6 bases at J; junction bases unmatched: 8.

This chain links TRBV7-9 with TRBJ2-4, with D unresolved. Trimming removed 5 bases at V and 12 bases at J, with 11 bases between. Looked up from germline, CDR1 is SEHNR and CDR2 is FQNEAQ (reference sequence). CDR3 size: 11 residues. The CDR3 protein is CASSHMGNQYF. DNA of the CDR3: TGTGCCAGCAGCCACATGGGTAATCAGTACTTC. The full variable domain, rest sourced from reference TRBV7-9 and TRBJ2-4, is DTGVSQNPRHKITKRGQNVTFRCDPISEHNRLYWYRQTLGQGPEFLTYFQNEAQLEKSRLLSDRFSAERPKGSFSTLEIQRTEQGDSAMYLCASSHMGNQYFGAGTRLSVL.

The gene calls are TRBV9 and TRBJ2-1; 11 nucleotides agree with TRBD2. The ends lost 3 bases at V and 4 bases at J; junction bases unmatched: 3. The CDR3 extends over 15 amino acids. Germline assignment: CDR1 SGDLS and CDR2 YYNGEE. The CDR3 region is CASSDTSGSYNEQFF. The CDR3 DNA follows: TGTGCCAGCAGCGATACTAGCGGGAGTTACAATGAGCAGTTCTTC.

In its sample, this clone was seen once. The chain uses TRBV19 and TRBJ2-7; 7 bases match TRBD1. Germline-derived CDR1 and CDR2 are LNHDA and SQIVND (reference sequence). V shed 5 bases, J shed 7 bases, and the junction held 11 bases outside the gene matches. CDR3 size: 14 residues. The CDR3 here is CASSLQTGSREQYF. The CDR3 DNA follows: TGTGCCAGTAGTCTTCAGACAGGGTCAAGGGAGCAGTACTTC.

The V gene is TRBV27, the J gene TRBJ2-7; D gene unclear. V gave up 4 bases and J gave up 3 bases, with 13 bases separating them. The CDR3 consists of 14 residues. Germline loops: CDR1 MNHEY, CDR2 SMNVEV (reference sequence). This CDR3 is CASSSRQKGYEQYF. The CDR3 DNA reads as TGTGCCAGCAGTTCTCGCCAAAAGGGCTACGAGCAGTACTTC.

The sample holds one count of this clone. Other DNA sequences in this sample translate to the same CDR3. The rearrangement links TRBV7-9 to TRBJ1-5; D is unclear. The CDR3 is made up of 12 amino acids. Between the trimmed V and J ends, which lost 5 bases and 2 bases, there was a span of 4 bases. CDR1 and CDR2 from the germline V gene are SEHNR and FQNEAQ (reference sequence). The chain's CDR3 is CASSRGNQPQHF. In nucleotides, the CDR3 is TGTGCCAGCAGCCGGGGCAATCAGCCCCAGCATTTT.

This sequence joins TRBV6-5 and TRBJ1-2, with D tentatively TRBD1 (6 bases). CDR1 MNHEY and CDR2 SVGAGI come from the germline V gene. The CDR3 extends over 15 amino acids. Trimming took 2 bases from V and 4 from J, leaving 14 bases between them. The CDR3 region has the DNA TGTGCCAGCAGTTACACCCTTACAGGGTTCTATGGCTACACCTTC. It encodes CASSYTLTGFYGYTF.